One and the same sample provided the 10 T cell receptor beta chains below, sequenced in a study of early T cells in non-severe SARS-CoV-2 infection. A single record per CDR3 protein comes from TCRdb applying MiXCR to the 5' RACE reads. The sample holds 37,000 or so distinct CDR3 sequences, 4.7% seen once. The sequenced sample was whole blood. These receptor sequences come from an adult who was a healthcare worker with PCR-confirmed SARS-CoV-2 infection or an uninfected control (not recorded which).

DNA for the CDR3: TGTGCCAGCTCACCGGTTCGGGGGGGCACTGAAGCTTTCTTT. It codes for CASSPVRGGTEAFF. The rearrangement links TRBV18 to TRBJ1-1, with a possible D match to TRBD1 (5 bases). This CDR3 spans 14 amino acids. Germline V gene sequence: CDR1 KGHSH, CDR2 LQKENI. V was clipped by 3 bases and J by 4 bases, with 12 bases between them.

This clonotype came up many times. This rearrangement joins TRBV20-1 to TRBJ2-1; 9 nucleotides align to TRBD1. Germline CDR1 and CDR2: DFQATT and SNEGSKA (reference sequence). This CDR3 is 14 amino acids long. J was trimmed by 4 bases and V by 6 bases; bases with no gene match: 7. The CDR3 here is CSATGGLGYNEQFF. DNA for the CDR3: TGCAGTGCGACAGGGGGGCTAGGGTACAATGAGCAGTTCTTC.

In its sample, this clonotype was seen many times. The chain joins TRBV18 to TRBJ1-5; D is undetermined. V was pared by 6 bases and J by 4 bases, with 7 bases between. This CDR3 region has 12 residues. Germline CDR1 reads KGHSH; CDR2 reads LQKENI. CDR3 region: CASSLLNQPQHF. DNA for the CDR3: TGTGCCAGCTCCCTACTGAATCAGCCCCAGCATTTT.

There are many counts of this clonotype. The chain joins TRBV14 to TRBJ2-1; no definite D call. Per the germline V gene, CDR1 is SGHDN and CDR2 is FVKESK. Trimming took off 1 base at V and 3 bases at J, with 16 bases between the two ends. This CDR3 is 17 amino acids long. CDR3 in DNA: TGTGCCAGCAGCCAAGTTTCGTCGAGGCAGTTCTACAATGAGCAGTTCTTC. Translated, it gives CASSQVSSRQFYNEQFF.

This clonotype was counted ten times or more. The chain couples TRBV27 to TRBJ1-1; TRBD1 matches 7 bases. The CDR3 length is 13 residues. Trimming took 0 bases from V and 8 from J; bases not matched to a gene: 3. Germline V CDR1 and CDR2: MNHEY, SMNVEV (reference sequence). As DNA, the CDR3 is TGTGCCAGCAGTTTATCGACAGGGATAGAAGCTTTCTTT. Protein sequence: CASSLSTGIEAFF.

This clonotype was found many times. This chain joins TRBV7-2 and TRBJ1-5, with 8 bases fitting TRBD1. With 3 bases clipped from V and 5 bases from J, the junction kept 6 bases outside the gene matches. CDR3 length: 15 amino acids. From germline, CDR1 is SGHTA and CDR2 FQGNSA. CDR3 coding DNA: TGTGCCAGCAGCTTGGTTGGGACAGGTGATCAGCCCCAGCATTTT. It specifies CASSLVGTGDQPQHF.

This clonotype appeared many times. The rearrangement uses TRBV5-1 and TRBJ2-7; D remains unclear. This CDR3 spans 15 amino acids. The V end was cut by 0 bases, the J end by 4 bases, with 14 bases between. The germline gives CDR1 SGHRS, CDR2 YFSETQ. The CDR3, as DNA: TGCGCCAGCAGCTTGGACAAAGGGTTGGGGTACGAGCAGTACTTC. It yields the protein CASSLDKGLGYEQYF. The variable domain in full, completed from reference TRBV5-1 and TRBJ2-7, reads KAGVTQTPRYLIKTRGQQVTLSCSPISGHRSVSWYQQTPGQGLQFLFEYFSETQRNKGNFPGRFSGRQFSNSRSEMNVSTLELGDSALYLCASSLDKGLGYEQYFGPGTRLTVT.

The table lists this clonotype with a few counts. The gene calls are TRBV30 and TRBJ2-7; D remains ambiguous. Per the germline V gene, CDR1 is GTSNPN and CDR2 is SVGIG (reference sequence). This CDR3 contains 11 residues. V was pared by 0 bases and J by 12 bases, with 12 bases between. CDR3: CAWSVNRIRYF. CDR3 nucleotide sequence: TGTGCCTGGAGTGTTAACCGCATCAGGTACTTC.

This clonotype appeared a few times. V is TRBV12-3 or TRBV12-4 and J is TRBJ1-1; a possible D gene is TRBD1 (6 bases). CDR3 size: 16 residues. V shed 6 bases and J shed 0 bases, with 17 bases lying between them. The DNA of the CDR3 is TGTGCCAGCAGATCGAGACCGGGGGACATGAACACTGAAGCTTTCTTT. Residues: CASRSRPGDMNTEAFF.

This clonotype was counted between two and nine times. The chain is built from TRBV29-1 and TRBJ2-1; D gene ambiguous. V was shortened by 1 base and J by 0 bases, with 4 bases between the two germline ends. CDR1 and CDR2 (germline): SQVTM, ANQGSEA. This CDR3 has 13 residues. The CDR3 spells CSVEASSYNEQFF. In DNA form, the CDR3 reads TGCAGCGTTGAAGCTAGCTCCTACAATGAGCAGTTCTTC.